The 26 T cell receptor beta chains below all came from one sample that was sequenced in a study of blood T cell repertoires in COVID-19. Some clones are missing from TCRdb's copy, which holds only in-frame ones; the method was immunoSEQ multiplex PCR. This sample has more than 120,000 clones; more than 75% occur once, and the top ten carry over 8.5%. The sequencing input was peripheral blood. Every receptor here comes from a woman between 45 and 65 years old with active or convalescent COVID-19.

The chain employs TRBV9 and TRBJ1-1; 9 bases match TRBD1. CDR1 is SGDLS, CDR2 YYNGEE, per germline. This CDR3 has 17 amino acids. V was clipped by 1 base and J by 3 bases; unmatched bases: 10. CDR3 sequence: CASSVRGTGFGDTEAFF. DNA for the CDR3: TGTGCCAGCAGCGTAAGAGGGACAGGGTTTGGGGACACTGAAGCTTTCTTT.

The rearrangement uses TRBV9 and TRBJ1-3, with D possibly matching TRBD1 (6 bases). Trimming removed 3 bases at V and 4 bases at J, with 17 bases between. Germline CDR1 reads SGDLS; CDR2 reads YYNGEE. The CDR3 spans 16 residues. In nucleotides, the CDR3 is TGTGCCAGCAGCGGCGCCCGGACAGCCGGGGGAAACACCATATATTTT. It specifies CASSGARTAGGNTIYF.

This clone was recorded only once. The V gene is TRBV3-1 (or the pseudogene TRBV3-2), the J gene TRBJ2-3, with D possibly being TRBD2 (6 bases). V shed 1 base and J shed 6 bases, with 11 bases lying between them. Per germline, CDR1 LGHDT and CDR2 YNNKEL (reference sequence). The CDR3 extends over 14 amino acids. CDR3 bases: TGTGCCAGCAGCCAAGCGGTGGGGGGTGATACGCAGTATTTT. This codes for CASSQAVGGDTQYF.

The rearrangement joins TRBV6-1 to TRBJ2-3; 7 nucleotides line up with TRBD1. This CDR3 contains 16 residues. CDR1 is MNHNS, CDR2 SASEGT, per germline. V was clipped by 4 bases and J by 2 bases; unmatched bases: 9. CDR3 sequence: CASSAYRGRSTDTQYF. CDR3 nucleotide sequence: TGTGCCAGCAGTGCCTACAGGGGCCGATCCACAGATACGCAGTATTTT.

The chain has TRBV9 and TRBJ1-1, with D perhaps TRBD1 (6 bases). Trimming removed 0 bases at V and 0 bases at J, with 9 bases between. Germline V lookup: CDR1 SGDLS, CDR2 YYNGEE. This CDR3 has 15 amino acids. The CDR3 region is CASSVAGGMNTEAFF. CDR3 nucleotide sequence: TGTGCCAGCAGCGTAGCTGGGGGCATGAACACTGAAGCTTTCTTT.

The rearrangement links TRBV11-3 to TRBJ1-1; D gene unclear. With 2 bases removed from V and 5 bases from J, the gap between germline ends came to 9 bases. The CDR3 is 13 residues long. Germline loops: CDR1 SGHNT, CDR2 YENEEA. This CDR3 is CASSLTRETEAFF. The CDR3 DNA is TGTGCCAGCAGCTTAACTCGGGAGACTGAAGCTTTCTTT. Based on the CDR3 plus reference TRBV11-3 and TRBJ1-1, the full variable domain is EAGVVQSPRYKIIEKKQPVAFWCNPISGHNTLYWYLQNLGQGPELLIRYENEEAVDDSQLPKDRFSAERLKGVDSTLKIQPAELGDSAVYLCASSLTRETEAFFGQGTRLTVV.

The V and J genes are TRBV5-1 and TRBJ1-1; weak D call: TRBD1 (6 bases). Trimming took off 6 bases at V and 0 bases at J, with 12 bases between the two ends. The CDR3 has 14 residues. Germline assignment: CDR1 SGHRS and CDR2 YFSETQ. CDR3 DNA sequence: TGCGCCAGCAACAAGGACAGCTTGAACACTGAAGCTTTCTTT. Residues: CASNKDSLNTEAFF.

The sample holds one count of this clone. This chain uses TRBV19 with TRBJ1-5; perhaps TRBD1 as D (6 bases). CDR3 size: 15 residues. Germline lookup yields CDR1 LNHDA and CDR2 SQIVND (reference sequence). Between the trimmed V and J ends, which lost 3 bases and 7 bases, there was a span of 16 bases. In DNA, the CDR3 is TGTGCCAGTAGTATGCAACAGGGAGAGAGGCAGCCCCAGCATTTT. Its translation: CASSMQQGERQPQHF.

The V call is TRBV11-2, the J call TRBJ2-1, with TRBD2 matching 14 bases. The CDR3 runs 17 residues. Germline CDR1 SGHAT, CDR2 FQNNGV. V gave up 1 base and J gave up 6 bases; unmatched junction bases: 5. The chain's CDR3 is CASSLVGLAGEFNEQFF. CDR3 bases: TGTGCCAGCAGCTTAGTGGGACTAGCGGGAGAGTTCAATGAGCAGTTCTTC.

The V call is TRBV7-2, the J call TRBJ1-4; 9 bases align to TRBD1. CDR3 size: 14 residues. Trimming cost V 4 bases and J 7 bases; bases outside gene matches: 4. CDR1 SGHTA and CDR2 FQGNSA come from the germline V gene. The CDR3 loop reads CASSYRGLGEKLFF. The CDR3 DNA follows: TGTGCCAGCAGCTACAGGGGGCTTGGTGAAAAACTGTTTTTT.

The chain's CDR3 is CASSLEGQQPQHF. The CDR3 nucleotides read TGTGCCAGCAGTTTGGAGGGTCAACAGCCCCAGCATTTT. The V call is TRBV28, the J call TRBJ1-5; the D is unclear. The V end lost 3 bases, the J end lost 7 bases, and 10 bases lay between the germline ends. The CDR3 length is 13 residues. CDR1 is MDHEN, CDR2 SYDVKM, per germline.

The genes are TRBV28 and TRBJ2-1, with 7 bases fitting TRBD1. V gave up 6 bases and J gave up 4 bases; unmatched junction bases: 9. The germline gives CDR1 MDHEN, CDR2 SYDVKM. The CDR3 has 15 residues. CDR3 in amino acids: CASSPRDSLYNEQFF. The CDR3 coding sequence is TGTGCCAGCAGCCCTCGGGACAGCCTGTACAATGAGCAGTTCTTC.

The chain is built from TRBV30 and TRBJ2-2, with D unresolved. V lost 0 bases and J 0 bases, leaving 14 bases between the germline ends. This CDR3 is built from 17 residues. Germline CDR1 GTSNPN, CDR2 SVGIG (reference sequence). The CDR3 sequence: CAWSVPPHGANTGELFF. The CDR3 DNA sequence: TGTGCCTGGAGTGTTCCCCCCCACGGAGCGAACACCGGGGAGCTGTTTTTT.

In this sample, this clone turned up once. This CDR3 is CASSLGLAGAEQYF. In DNA, the CDR3 is TGTGCCAGCAGTTTAGGGCTAGCGGGCGCCGAGCAGTACTTC. The chain employs TRBV27 and TRBJ2-7; TRBD2 aligns across 8 bases. Germline V gene sequence: CDR1 MNHEY, CDR2 SMNVEV (reference sequence). The CDR3 is 14 residues long. V shed 2 bases, J shed 6 bases, and the junction held 6 bases outside the gene matches.

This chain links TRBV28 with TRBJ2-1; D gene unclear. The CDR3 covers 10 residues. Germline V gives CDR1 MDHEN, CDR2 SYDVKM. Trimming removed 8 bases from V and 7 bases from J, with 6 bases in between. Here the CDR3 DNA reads TGTGCCAGCGGGCTGAATGAGCAGTTCTTC. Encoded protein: CASGLNEQFF. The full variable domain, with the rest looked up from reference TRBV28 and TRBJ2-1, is DVKVTQSSRYLVKRTGEKVFLECVQDMDHENMFWYRQDPGLGLRLIYFSYDVKMKEKGDIPEGYSVSREKKERFSLILESASTNQTSMYLCASGLNEQFFGPGTRLTVL.

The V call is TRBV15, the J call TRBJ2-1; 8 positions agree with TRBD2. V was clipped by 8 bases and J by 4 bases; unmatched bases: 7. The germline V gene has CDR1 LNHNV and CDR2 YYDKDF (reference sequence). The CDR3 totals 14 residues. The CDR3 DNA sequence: TGTGCCACCGCAACCGGGACTAGATACAATGAGCAGTTCTTC. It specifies CATATGTRYNEQFF.

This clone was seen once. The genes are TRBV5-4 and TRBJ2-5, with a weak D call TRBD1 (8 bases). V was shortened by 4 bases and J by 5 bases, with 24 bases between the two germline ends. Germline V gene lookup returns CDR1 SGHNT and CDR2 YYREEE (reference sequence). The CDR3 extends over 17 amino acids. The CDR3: CASSVDLTGGERETQYF. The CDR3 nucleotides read TGTGCCAGCAGCGTAGACCTAACAGGGGGGGAGAGGGAGACCCAGTACTTC.

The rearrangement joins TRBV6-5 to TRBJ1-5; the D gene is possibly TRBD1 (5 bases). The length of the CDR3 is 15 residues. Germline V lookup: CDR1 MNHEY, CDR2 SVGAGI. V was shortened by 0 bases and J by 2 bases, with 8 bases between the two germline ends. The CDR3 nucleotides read TGTGCCAGCAGTTACTCGATAGGGGGCAATCAGCCCCAGCATTTT. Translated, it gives CASSYSIGGNQPQHF.

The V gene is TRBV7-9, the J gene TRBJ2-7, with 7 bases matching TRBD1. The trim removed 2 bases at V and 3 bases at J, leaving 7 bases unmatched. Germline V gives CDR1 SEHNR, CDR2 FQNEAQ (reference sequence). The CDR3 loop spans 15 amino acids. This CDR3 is CASSLKQGTDYEQYF. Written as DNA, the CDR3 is TGTGCCAGCAGCTTAAAGCAGGGGACAGACTACGAGCAGTACTTC.

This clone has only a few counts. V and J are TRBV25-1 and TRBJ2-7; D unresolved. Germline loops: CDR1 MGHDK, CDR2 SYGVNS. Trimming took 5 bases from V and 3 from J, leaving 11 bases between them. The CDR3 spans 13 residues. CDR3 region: CASSFLDSYEQYF. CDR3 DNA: TGTGCCAGCAGTTTCCTAGATAGCTACGAGCAGTACTTC.

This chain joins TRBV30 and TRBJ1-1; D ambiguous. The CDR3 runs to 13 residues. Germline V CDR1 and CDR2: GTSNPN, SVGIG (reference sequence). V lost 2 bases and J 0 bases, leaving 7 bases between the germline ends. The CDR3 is CAWSPQMNTEAFF. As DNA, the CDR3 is TGTGCCTGGAGTCCCCAGATGAACACTGAAGCTTTCTTT. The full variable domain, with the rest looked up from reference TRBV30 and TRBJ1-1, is SQTIHQWPATLVQPVGSPLSLECTVEGTSNPNLYWYRQAAGRGLQLLFYSVGIGQISSEVPQNLSASRPQDRQFILSSKKLLLSDSGFYLCAWSPQMNTEAFFGQGTRLTVV.

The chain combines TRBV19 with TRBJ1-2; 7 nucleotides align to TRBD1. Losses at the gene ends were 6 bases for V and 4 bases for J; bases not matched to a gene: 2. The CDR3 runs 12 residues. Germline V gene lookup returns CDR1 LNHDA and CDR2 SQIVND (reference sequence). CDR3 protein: CASSGTVYGYTF. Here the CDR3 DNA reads TGTGCCAGTAGCGGGACAGTCTATGGCTACACCTTC.

The CDR3 region is CASSPFDGSGNTIYF. As DNA, the CDR3 is TGTGCCAGCTCACCATTCGACGGGTCTGGAAACACCATATATTTT. The genes are TRBV18 and TRBJ1-3; D remains ambiguous. V was clipped by 2 bases and J by 1 base, with 9 bases between them. This CDR3 is built from 15 residues. Germline V gene data show CDR1 as KGHSH and CDR2 as LQKENI.

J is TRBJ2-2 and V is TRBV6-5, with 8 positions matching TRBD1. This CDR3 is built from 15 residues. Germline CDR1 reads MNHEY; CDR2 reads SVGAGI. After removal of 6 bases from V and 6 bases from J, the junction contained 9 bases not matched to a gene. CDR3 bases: TGTGCCAGCAGCTGGACAGGGAAGGGCGCCGGGGAGCTGTTTTTT. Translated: CASSWTGKGAGELFF.

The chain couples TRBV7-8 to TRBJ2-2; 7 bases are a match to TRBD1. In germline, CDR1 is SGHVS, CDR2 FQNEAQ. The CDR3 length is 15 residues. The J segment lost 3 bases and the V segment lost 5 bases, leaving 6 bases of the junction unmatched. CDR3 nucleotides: TGTGCCAGCAGCCCTGGACAGGTGTACACCGGGGAGCTGTTTTTT. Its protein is CASSPGQVYTGELFF.

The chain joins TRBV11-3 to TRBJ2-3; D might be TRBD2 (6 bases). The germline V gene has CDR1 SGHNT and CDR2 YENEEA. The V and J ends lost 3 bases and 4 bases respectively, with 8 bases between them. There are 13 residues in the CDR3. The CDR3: CASSFGEADTQYF. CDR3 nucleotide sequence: TGTGCCAGCAGCTTTGGGGAGGCAGATACGCAGTATTTT. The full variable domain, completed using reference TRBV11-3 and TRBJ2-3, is EAGVVQSPRYKIIEKKQPVAFWCNPISGHNTLYWYLQNLGQGPELLIRYENEEAVDDSQLPKDRFSAERLKGVDSTLKIQPAELGDSAVYLCASSFGEADTQYFGPGTRLTVL.